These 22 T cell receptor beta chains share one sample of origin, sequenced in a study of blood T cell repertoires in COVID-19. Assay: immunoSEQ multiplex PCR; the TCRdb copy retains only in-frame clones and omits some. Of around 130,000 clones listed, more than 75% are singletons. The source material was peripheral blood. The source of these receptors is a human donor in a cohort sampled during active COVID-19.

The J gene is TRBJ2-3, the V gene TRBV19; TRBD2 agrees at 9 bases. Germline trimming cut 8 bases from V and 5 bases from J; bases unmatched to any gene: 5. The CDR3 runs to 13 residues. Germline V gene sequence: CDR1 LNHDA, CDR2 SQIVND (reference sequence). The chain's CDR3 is CASRAGGRDTQYF. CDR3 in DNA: TGTGCCAGTCGTGCGGGGGGGCGAGATACGCAGTATTTT.

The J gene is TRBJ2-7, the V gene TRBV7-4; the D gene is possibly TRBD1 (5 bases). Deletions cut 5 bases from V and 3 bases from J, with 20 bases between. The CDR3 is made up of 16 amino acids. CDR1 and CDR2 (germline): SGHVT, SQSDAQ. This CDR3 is CASSPKATVANYEQYF. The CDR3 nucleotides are TGTGCCAGCAGCCCAAAGGCGACAGTAGCAAACTACGAGCAGTACTTC.

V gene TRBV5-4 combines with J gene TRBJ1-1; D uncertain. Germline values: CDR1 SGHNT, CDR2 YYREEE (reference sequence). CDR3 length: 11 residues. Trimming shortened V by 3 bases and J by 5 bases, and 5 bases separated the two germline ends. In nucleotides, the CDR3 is TGTGCCAGCAGCTCGAGTACTGAAGCTTTCTTT. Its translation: CASSSSTEAFF.

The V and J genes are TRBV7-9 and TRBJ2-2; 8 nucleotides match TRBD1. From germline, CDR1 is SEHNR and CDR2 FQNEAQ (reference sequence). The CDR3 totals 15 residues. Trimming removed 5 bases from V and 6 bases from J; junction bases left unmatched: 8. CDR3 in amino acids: CASSGTDRVSGELFF. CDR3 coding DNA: TGTGCCAGCAGCGGTACGGACAGGGTTTCCGGGGAGCTGTTTTTT.

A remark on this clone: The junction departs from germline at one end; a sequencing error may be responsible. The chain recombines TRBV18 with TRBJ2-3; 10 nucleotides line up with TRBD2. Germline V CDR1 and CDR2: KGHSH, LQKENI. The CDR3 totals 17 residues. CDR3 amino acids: CASSSPSGSKGTDTQYF. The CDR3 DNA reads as TGTGCCAGCTCATCACCTAGCGGGAGTAAGGGCACAGATACGCAGTATTTT.

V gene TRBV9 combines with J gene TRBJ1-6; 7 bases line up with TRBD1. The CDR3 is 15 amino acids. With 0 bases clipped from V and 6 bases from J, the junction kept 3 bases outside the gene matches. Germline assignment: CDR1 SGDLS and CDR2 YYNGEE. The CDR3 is CASSVEGQSNSPLHF. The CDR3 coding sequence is TGTGCCAGCAGCGTAGAGGGACAGTCTAATTCACCCCTCCACTTT.

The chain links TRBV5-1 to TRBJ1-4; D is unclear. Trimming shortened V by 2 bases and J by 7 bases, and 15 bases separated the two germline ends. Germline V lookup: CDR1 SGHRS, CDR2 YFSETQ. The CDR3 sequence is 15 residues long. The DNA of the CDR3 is TGCGCCAGCAGCTTCCTAGGGAGTGAGGTTGAAAAACTGTTTTTT. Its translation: CASSFLGSEVEKLFF.

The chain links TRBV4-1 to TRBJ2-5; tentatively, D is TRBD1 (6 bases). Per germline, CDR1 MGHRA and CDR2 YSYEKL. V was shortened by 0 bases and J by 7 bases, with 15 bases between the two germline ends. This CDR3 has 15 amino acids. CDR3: CASSQDRPGRGTQYF. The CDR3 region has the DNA TGCGCCAGCAGCCAAGATCGACCGGGCAGGGGGACCCAGTACTTC.

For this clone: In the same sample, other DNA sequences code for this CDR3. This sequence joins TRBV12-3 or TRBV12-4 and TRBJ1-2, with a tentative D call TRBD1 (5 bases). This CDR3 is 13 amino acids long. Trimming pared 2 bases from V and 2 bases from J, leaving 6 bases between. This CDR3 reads CASSLPGNYGYTF. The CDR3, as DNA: TGTGCCAGCAGTTTACCAGGGAACTATGGCTACACCTTC.

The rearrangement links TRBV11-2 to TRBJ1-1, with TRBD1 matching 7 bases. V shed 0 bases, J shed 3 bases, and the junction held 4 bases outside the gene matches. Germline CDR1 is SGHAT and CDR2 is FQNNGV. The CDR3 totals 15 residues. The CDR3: CASSLDWDSHTEAFF. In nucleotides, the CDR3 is TGTGCCAGCAGCTTAGACTGGGACAGTCACACTGAAGCTTTCTTT.

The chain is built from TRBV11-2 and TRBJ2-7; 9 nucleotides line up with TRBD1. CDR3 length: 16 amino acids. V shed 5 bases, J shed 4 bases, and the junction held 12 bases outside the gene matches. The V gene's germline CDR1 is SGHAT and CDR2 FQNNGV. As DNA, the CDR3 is TGTGCCAGCAGCAAAGACCCGGGACAGGGATTTTACGAGCAGTACTTC. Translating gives CASSKDPGQGFYEQYF. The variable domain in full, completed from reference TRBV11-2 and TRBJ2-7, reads EAGVAQSPRYKIIEKRQSVAFWCNPISGHATLYWYQQILGQGPKLLIQFQNNGVVDDSQLPKDRFSAERLKGVDSTLKIQPAKLEDSAVYLCASSKDPGQGFYEQYFGPGTRLTVT.

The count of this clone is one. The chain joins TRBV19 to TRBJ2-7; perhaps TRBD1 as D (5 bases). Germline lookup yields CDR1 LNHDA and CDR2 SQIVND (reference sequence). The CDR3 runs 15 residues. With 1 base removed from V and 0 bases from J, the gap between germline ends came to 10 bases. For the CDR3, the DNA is TGTGCCAGTAGTATAGGAGACAGCCCCTCCTACGAGCAGTACTTC. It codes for CASSIGDSPSYEQYF.

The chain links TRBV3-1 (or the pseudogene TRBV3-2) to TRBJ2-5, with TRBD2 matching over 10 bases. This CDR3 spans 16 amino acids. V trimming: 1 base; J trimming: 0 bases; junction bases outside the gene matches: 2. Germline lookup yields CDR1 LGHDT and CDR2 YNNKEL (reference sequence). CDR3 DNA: TGTGCCAGCAGCCAAGGAGCGGGGGGGTACCAAGAGACCCAGTACTTC. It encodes CASSQGAGGYQETQYF.

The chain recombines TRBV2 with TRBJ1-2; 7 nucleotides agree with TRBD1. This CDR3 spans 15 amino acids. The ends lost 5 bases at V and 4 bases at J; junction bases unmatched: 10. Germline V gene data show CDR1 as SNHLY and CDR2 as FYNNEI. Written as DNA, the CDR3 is TGTGCCAGCAGTCAGGGGGACATCTTACTCTATGGCTACACCTTC. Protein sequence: CASSQGDILLYGYTF.

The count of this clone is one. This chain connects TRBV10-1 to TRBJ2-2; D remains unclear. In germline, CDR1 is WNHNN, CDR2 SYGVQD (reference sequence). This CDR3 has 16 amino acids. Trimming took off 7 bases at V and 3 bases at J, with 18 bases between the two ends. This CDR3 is CASITVADFYTGELFF. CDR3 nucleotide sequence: TGCGCCAGCATAACGGTTGCAGACTTCTACACCGGGGAGCTGTTTTTT.

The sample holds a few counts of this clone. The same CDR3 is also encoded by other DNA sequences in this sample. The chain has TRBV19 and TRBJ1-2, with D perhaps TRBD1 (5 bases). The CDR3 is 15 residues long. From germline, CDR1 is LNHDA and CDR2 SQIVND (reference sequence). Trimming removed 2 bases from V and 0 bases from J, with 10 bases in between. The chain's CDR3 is CASSITGPTNYGYTF. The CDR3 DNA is TGTGCCAGTAGTATAACAGGACCCACTAACTATGGCTACACCTTC.

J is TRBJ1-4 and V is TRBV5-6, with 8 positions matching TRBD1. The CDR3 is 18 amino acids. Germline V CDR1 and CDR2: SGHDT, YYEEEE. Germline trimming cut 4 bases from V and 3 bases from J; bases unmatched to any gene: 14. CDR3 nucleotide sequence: TGTGCCAGCAGCCCCCTGGACAGGGAAGGGAGAGCTAATGAAAAACTGTTTTTT. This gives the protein CASSPLDREGRANEKLFF.

In DNA, the CDR3 is TGTGCCAGTAGTATCGGGGGACAGGGGGCCCCTGGCTACACCTTC. Its translation: CASSIGGQGAPGYTF. This rearrangement joins TRBV19 to TRBJ1-2, with TRBD1 identical over 12 bases. Germline values: CDR1 LNHDA, CDR2 SQIVND (reference sequence). The CDR3 extends over 15 amino acids. Trimming cost V 3 bases and J 7 bases; bases outside gene matches: 6.

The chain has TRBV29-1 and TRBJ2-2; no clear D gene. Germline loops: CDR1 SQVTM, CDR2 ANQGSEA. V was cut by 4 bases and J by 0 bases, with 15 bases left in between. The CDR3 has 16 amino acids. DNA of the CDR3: TGCAGCGTTGCGCTCGCTAGGCCCTCGAACACCGGGGAGCTGTTTTTT. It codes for CSVALARPSNTGELFF.

The CDR3 region is CASSRSEGRRRVTGELFF. For the CDR3, the DNA is TGTGCCAGCAGTCGCTCGGAGGGGAGAAGGCGAGTCACCGGGGAGCTGTTTTTT. The chain employs TRBV3-1 (or the pseudogene TRBV3-2) and TRBJ2-2, with D possibly being TRBD2 (6 bases). This CDR3 is 18 amino acids long. Germline assignment: CDR1 LGHDT and CDR2 YNNKEL (reference sequence). The V and J ends lost 6 bases and 4 bases respectively, with 24 bases between them.

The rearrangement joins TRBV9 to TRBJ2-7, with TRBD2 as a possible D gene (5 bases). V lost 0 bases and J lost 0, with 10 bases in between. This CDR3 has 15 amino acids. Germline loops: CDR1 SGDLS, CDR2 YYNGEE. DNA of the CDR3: TGTGCCAGCAGCGTAGAGGGTGGGAGCTCCTACGAGCAGTACTTC. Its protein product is CASSVEGGSSYEQYF.

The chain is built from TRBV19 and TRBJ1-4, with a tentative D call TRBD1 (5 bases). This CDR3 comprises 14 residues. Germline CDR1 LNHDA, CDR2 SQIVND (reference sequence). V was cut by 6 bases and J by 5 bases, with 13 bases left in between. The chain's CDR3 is CASSMRGGNEKLFF. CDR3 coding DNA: TGTGCCAGTAGCATGAGGGGAGGGAATGAAAAACTGTTTTTT.